This section outlines one T cell receptor (beta chain) sequence together with its context. These data are taken from a study of regulatory T cells in long-lasting Graves disease. The V end was cut by 6 bases, the J end by 3 bases, with 17 bases between. The CDR3 totals 14 residues. In germline, CDR1 is DFQATT, CDR2 SNEGSKA (reference sequence). The authors built TCR beta libraries using iRepertoire HTBI primers and Arm-PCR of CDR3 regions. TCRdb re-called the multiplex PCR reads through MiXCR, storing one row per CDR3 protein. The sample contains a few hundred thousand distinct CDR3 sequences, approximately 20% of which appear only once. Stated time point: newly diagnosed GD, antithyroid drugs for less than 3 months. PBMCs provided the RNA from which the TCR library was made. This sample also appeared in a second study, on T cells in Graves' hyperthyroidism and ophthalmopathy.

The origin of this receptor is a woman in her twenties or thirties with Graves disease. Specimen: peripheral blood mononuclear cells (PBMCs), collected at new diagnosis, from a patient treated with antithyroid drugs. The rearrangement joins TRBV20-1 to TRBJ1-2, with D uncertain. The CDR3 loop reads CSASRGGYDYGYTF. The CDR3 DNA reads as TGCAGTGCCTCCAGAGGCGGGTATGACTATGGCTACACCTTC.